A single sample is the source of the 24 T cell receptor beta chains below, sequenced in a study of post-analysis software for immune sequencing data. TCR beta cDNA libraries had unique molecular identifiers. TCRdb re-derived calls from the PCR reads in MiXCR, one entry per CDR3 protein. Of around 400,000 distinct CDR3 sequences listed, 35% to 45% are singletons. Notes on the study in general: Higher frequency in patients than in controls was seen for about five TRBV segments, with TRBV5-6, TRBV5-1 and TRBV20-1 among them.

The antigens of these receptors remain unknown. The sample comprised blood. The source is a girl aged 2-10 years with multiple sclerosis.

This rearrangement joins TRBV29-1 to TRBJ2-1; 7 bases agree with TRBD1. The CDR3 is 12 amino acids. Germline loops: CDR1 SQVTM, CDR2 ANQGSEA. V shed 7 bases, J shed 10 bases, and the junction held 10 bases outside the gene matches. CDR3 region: CSALRDRDEQFF. CDR3 nucleotide sequence: TGCAGCGCCCTCAGAGACAGGGACGAGCAGTTCTTC.

The rearrangement joins TRBV5-1 to TRBJ1-1; D is unclear. This CDR3 is 14 amino acids long. The ends were cut back, 1 base at V and 3 bases at J, with 10 bases in the middle. CDR1 SGHRS and CDR2 YFSETQ come from the germline V gene. The CDR3 nucleotides are TGCGCCAGCAGCTTGAGGCGGGGTGACACTGAAGCTTTCTTT. This sequence encodes CASSLRRGDTEAFF.

The rearrangement links TRBV4-2 to TRBJ2-3, with 12 bases matching TRBD2. The J segment lost 4 bases and the V segment lost 0 bases, leaving 14 bases of the junction unmatched. The CDR3 consists of 20 residues. Germline V gene sequence: CDR1 LGHNA, CDR2 YNFKEQ. For the CDR3, the DNA is TGTGCCAGCAGCCAAGATATCCTAGCGGGGGGGGAAACCGGATCAGATACGCAGTATTTT. As protein: CASSQDILAGGETGSDTQYF.

The J gene is TRBJ1-1, the V gene TRBV12-3 or TRBV12-4; the D is unclear. This CDR3 has 13 residues. The V and J ends lost 6 bases and 4 bases respectively, with 12 bases between them. The CDR3 reads CASSLGTVTEAFF. CDR3 DNA: TGTGCCAGCAGCCTAGGTACGGTCACTGAAGCTTTCTTT.

The rearrangement links TRBV6-5 to TRBJ2-5; D call uncertain. Deletions cut 5 bases from V and 2 bases from J, with 12 bases between. CDR3 size: 14 residues. Germline assignment: CDR1 MNHEY and CDR2 SVGAGI. CDR3 residues: CASSLWRGQETQYF. CDR3 in DNA: TGTGCCAGCAGTCTATGGAGAGGACAAGAGACCCAGTACTTC.

This clonotype was seen a handful of times. The V gene is TRBV12-3 or TRBV12-4, the J gene TRBJ2-4; D perhaps matches TRBD1 (6 bases). The DNA end lines up better with TRBJ2-7; the J call may be wrong. This CDR3 is 12 amino acids long. The CDR3 loop is CATQGSTYEQYF. CDR3 coding DNA: TGTGCAACGCAGGGGTCAACCTACGAGCAGTACTTC.

Worth noting for this clonotype: Since the CDR3 does not end with the conserved phenylalanine or tryptophan, this likely comes from a read error. This chain joins TRBV9 and TRBJ2-7, with 9 positions matching TRBD1. J was trimmed by 2 bases and V by 3 bases; bases with no gene match: 12. Per the germline V gene, CDR1 is SGDLS and CDR2 is YYNGEE. The CDR3 runs to 17 residues. The CDR3 coding sequence is TGTGCCAGCAGCGCCTACACCGGGACAGGGATTCCCTACGAGCAGTACTTA. Protein: CASSAYTGTGIPYEQYL.

This chain links TRBV20-1 with TRBJ2-7; D perhaps matches TRBD2 (6 bases). CDR1 DFQATT and CDR2 SNEGSKA come from the germline V gene (reference sequence). The length of the CDR3 is 16 residues. V gave up 0 bases and J gave up 1 base, with 16 bases separating them. For the CDR3, the DNA is TGCAGTGCTAGAGATCAAAGCGGGCCCCTTTCCTACGAGCAGTACTTC. It encodes CSARDQSGPLSYEQYF.

This clonotype was counted only a few times. This chain connects TRBV7-6 to TRBJ2-1; 10 positions agree with TRBD2. Trimming cost V 4 bases and J 3 bases; bases outside gene matches: 6. The CDR3 runs 16 residues. Looked up from germline, CDR1 is SGHVS and CDR2 is FNYEAQ. CDR3 in DNA: TGTGCCAGCAGCTCAAGACTAGCGGGTCTCTACAATGAGCAGTTCTTC. It encodes CASSSRLAGLYNEQFF.

A note on this clonotype: A junction end diverges from the germline sequence, so it may reflect a read error. J is TRBJ2-3 and V is TRBV12-3 or TRBV12-4, with D possibly matching TRBD2 (5 bases). The CDR3 totals 16 residues. This CDR3 is CASSLEGTASTDRQYF. In nucleotides, the CDR3 is TGTGCCAGCAGTTTAGAGGGCACCGCTAGCACAGATAGGCAGTATTTT.

The CDR3 here is CATSYRDRPTGELFF. DNA of the CDR3: TGTGCCACCTCATACCGGGACAGACCCACCGGGGAGCTGTTTTTT. V gene TRBV28 combines with J gene TRBJ2-2; 7 nucleotides match TRBD1. The CDR3 length is 15 residues. CDR1 and CDR2 from the germline V gene are MDHEN and SYDVKM. V lost 10 bases, J lost 4 bases, and 12 bases stayed unmatched.

In its sample, this clonotype was seen a few times. This chain connects TRBV5-1 to TRBJ2-7; TRBD1 aligns across 8 bases. The CDR3 runs 13 residues. The V gene's germline CDR1 is SGHRS and CDR2 YFSETQ. Trimming took 4 bases from V and 7 from J; bases not matched to a gene: 7. The CDR3 sequence: CASSRQGTREQYF. Here the CDR3 DNA reads TGCGCCAGCAGCCGACAGGGGACGAGAGAGCAGTACTTC.

The V call is TRBV15, the J call TRBJ2-1, with 8 nucleotides matching TRBD1. Looked up from germline, CDR1 is LNHNV and CDR2 is YYDKDF (reference sequence). V shed 0 bases and J 6 bases; nucleotides not matched to a gene: 13. The CDR3 extends over 18 amino acids. The CDR3 coding sequence is TGTGCCACCAGCAGAGATAGTCCCCGCCTGACAGGGGCCAATGAGCAGTTCTTC. It specifies CATSRDSPRLTGANEQFF.

V is TRBV4-3 and J is TRBJ2-7; 9 positions match TRBD1. The germline V gene has CDR1 LGHNA and CDR2 YSLEER. With V trimmed by 3 bases and J by 5 bases, 5 bases remained unmatched. This CDR3 is built from 14 residues. CDR3 sequence: CASSHGTGIHEQYF. The CDR3 coding sequence is TGCGCCAGCAGCCATGGGACAGGGATCCACGAGCAGTACTTC.

V gene TRBV6-4 combines with J gene TRBJ2-1, with D possibly being TRBD1 or TRBD2 (5 bases each). The CDR3 contains 14 residues. Trimming removed 6 bases from V and 2 bases from J, with 11 bases in between. Germline CDR1 is MRHNA and CDR2 is SNTAGT. The CDR3 loop is CASRLGPTYNEQFF. The CDR3 DNA follows: TGTGCCAGCAGACTGGGACCTACCTACAATGAGCAGTTCTTC.

The chain uses TRBV7-2 and TRBJ2-1; D possibly matches TRBD1 or TRBD2 (5 bases each). Per the germline V gene, CDR1 is SGHTA and CDR2 is FQGNSA. With 5 bases removed from V and 2 bases from J, the gap between germline ends came to 16 bases. CDR3 length: 16 residues. Here the CDR3 reads CASSIRPGRAYNEQFF. The CDR3 coding sequence is TGTGCCAGCAGCATCAGACCGGGACGGGCCTACAATGAGCAGTTCTTC.

This sequence joins TRBV11-2 and TRBJ1-2; D not resolved. Germline lookup yields CDR1 SGHAT and CDR2 FQNNGV. The CDR3 is made up of 11 amino acids. The ends were cut back, 6 bases at V and 8 bases at J, with 10 bases in the middle. This CDR3 is CASSLSVGYTF. The CDR3 DNA is TGTGCCAGCAGTTTGTCCGTGGGCTACACCTTC. The full variable domain, with the rest looked up from reference TRBV11-2 and TRBJ1-2, is EAGVAQSPRYKIIEKRQSVAFWCNPISGHATLYWYQQILGQGPKLLIQFQNNGVVDDSQLPKDRFSAERLKGVDSTLKIQPAKLEDSAVYLCASSLSVGYTFGSGTRLTVV.

In its sample, this clonotype was seen once. The chain joins TRBV2 to TRBJ1-4; D ambiguous. There are 13 residues in the CDR3. The V end was cut by 2 bases, the J end by 8 bases, with 9 bases between. CDR1 is SNHLY and CDR2 is FYNNEI in the germline V gene. The CDR3 reads CASSERVGEKLFF. In nucleotides, the CDR3 is TGTGCCAGCAGTGAAAGGGTTGGGGAAAAACTGTTTTTT. Full variable domain (rest looked up from reference TRBV2 and TRBJ1-4): EPEVTQTPSHQVTQMGQEVILRCVPISNHLYFYWYRQILGQKVEFLVSFYNNEISEKSEIFDDQFSVERPDGSNFTLKIRSTKLEDSAMYFCASSERVGEKLFFGSGTQLSVL.

As regards this clonotype: An end of the junction differs from the germline gene, which may be a read error. CDR3 DNA: TGCGCCAGTAGACTAGCGGGGGGTATTTCCTACAATGGGCAGTTCTTC. Protein product: CASRLAGGISYNGQFF. The chain is built from TRBV5-1 and TRBJ2-1, with 13 bases identical to TRBD2. CDR1 and CDR2 (germline): SGHRS, YFSETQ. The CDR3 extends over 16 amino acids.

This clonotype was detected only a few times. The genes are TRBV12-3 or TRBV12-4 and TRBJ2-3; TRBD2 might be the D (5 bases). The V end was cut by 10 bases, the J end by 1 base, with 24 bases between. CDR3 length: 17 amino acids. The DNA for the CDR3 is TGTGCCACCGATACCGACGGCTCTAACGGGGGCACAGATACGCAGTATTTT. It yields the protein CATDTDGSNGGTDTQYF.

This chain uses TRBV5-5 with TRBJ2-7; no firm D call. Germline V gene data show CDR1 as SGHKS and CDR2 as YYEKEE (reference sequence). Trimming left V 0 bases short and J 2 bases short, with 12 bases between. The CDR3 has 15 residues. The CDR3 loop reads CASSLGQFTTYEQYF. The CDR3 DNA sequence: TGTGCCAGCAGCTTGGGTCAGTTCACAACCTACGAGCAGTACTTC. The variable domain in full, completed from reference TRBV5-5 and TRBJ2-7, reads DAGVTQSPTHLIKTRGQQVTLRCSPISGHKSVSWYQQVLGQGPQFIFQYYEKEERGRGNFPDRFSARQFPNYSSELNVNALLLGDSALYLCASSLGQFTTYEQYFGPGTRLTVT.

V usage is TRBV6-2 or TRBV6-3 and J usage is TRBJ2-5, with no clear D. V shed 6 bases and J shed 4 bases, with 24 bases lying between them. Germline-derived CDR1 and CDR2 are MNHEY and SVGEGT. The CDR3 has 17 residues. CDR3 region: CASREVSLAQVRETQYF. DNA of the CDR3: TGTGCCAGCAGAGAAGTTTCTTTAGCTCAAGTGAGAGAGACCCAGTACTTC.

This clonotype was observed once. The rearrangement uses TRBV12-3 or TRBV12-4 and TRBJ2-3, with D possibly being TRBD2 (5 bases). V dropped 5 bases and J dropped 5 bases, with 17 bases sitting between them. This CDR3 has 15 amino acids. The CDR3 loop is CASSPKRPRQDTQYF. The CDR3 coding sequence is TGTGCCAGCAGTCCGAAGCGGCCGCGGCAAGATACGCAGTATTTT.

This clonotype was recorded a few times. The chain links TRBV7-6 to TRBJ2-3, with 9 bases matching TRBD2. The CDR3 extends over 18 amino acids. Unmatched junction bases numbered 9, after V lost 0 bases and J lost 2 bases. Germline V gene data show CDR1 as SGHVS and CDR2 as FNYEAQ. The DNA for the CDR3 is TGTGCCAGCAGCTTAGCCGCGGGACTAGCCGGGGACACAGATACGCAGTATTTT. Its protein product is CASSLAAGLAGDTDTQYF.